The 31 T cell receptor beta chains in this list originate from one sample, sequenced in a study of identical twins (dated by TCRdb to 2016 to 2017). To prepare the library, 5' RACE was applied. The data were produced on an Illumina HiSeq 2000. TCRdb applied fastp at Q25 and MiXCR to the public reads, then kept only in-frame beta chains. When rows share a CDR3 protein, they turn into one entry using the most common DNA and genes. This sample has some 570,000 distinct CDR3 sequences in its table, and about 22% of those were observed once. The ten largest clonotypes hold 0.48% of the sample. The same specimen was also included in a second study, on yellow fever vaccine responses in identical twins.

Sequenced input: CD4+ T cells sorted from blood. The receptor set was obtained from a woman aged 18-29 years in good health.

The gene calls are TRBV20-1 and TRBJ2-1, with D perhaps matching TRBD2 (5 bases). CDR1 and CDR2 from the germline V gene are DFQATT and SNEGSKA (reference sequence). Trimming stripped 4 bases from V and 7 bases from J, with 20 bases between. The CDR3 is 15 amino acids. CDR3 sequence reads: CSAIGGSRPGNEQFF. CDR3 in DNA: TGCAGTGCTATTGGCGGGTCTCGCCCCGGGAATGAGCAGTTCTTC.

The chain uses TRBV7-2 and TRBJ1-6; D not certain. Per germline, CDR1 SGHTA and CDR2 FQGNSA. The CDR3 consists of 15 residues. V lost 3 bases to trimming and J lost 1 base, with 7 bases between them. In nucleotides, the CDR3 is TGTGCCAGCAGCTTGGGCACATCCTATAATTCACCCCTCCACTTT. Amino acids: CASSLGTSYNSPLHF.

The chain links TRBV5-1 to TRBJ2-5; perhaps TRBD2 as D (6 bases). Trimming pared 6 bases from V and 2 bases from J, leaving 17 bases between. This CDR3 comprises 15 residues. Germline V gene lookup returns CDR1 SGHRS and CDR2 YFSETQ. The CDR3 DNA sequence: TGCGCCAGCACCACTTGGTTTAGCGGACAAGAGACCCAGTACTTC. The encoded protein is CASTTWFSGQETQYF.

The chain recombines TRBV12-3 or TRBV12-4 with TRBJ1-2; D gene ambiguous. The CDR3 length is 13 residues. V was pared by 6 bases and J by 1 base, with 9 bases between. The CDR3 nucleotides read TGTGCCAGCAGGGGTAGGGATAACTATGGCTACACCTTC. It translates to CASRGRDNYGYTF.

CDR3 loop: CAISGTSGSSPGELFF. DNA for the CDR3: TGTGCCATCAGCGGGACTAGCGGGAGTTCTCCCGGGGAGCTGTTTTTT. The chain couples TRBV10-3 to TRBJ2-2; 14 positions agree with TRBD2. Per the germline V gene, CDR1 is ENHRY and CDR2 is SYGVKD. The CDR3 sequence is 16 residues long. Trimming took 6 bases from V and 6 from J; bases not matched to a gene: 6.

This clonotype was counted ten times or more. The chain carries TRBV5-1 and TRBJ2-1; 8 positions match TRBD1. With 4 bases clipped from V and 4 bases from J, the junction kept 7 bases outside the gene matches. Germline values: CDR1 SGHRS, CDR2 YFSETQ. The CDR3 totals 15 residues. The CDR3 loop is CASSIGQGRYNEQFF. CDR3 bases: TGCGCCAGCAGCATAGGACAGGGTCGATACAATGAGCAGTTCTTC.

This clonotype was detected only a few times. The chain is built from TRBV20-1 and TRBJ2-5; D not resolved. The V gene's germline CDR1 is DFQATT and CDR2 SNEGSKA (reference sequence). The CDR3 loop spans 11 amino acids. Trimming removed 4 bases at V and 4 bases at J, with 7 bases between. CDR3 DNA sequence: TGCAGTGCTAAGTTGCGAGAGACCCAGTACTTC. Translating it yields CSAKLRETQYF.

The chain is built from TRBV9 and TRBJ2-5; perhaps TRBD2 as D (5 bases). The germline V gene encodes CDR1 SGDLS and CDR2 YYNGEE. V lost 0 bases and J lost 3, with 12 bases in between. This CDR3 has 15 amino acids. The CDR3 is CASSVGGLRKETQYF. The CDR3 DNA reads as TGTGCCAGCAGCGTAGGAGGGCTAAGAAAAGAGACCCAGTACTTC.

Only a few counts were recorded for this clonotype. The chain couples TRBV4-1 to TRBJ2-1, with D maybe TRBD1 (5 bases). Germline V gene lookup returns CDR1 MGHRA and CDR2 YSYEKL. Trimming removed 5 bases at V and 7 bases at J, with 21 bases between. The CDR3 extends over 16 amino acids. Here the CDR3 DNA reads TGCGCCAGCAGCACGGGTCCCAGGGATGGGGTGAATGAGCAGTTCTTC. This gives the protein CASSTGPRDGVNEQFF.

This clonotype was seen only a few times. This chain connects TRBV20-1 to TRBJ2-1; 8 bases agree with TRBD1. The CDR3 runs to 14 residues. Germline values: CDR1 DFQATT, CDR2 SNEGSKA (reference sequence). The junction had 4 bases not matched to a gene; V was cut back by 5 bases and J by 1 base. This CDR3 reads CSAPQGGSYNEQFF. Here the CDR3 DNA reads TGCAGTGCTCCACAGGGGGGTTCCTACAATGAGCAGTTCTTC.

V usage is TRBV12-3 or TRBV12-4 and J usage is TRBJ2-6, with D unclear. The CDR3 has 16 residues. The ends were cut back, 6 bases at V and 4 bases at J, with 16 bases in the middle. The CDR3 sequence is CASRRPDLPGANVLTF. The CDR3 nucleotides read TGTGCCAGCAGAAGACCAGACCTGCCAGGGGCCAACGTCCTGACTTTC.

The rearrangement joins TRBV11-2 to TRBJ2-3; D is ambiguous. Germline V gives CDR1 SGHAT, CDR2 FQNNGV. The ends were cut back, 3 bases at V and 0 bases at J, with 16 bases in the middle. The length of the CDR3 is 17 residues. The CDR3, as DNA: TGTGCCAGCAGCTTCGACTCCCGTCCTCCGAGCACAGATACGCAGTATTTT. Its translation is CASSFDSRPPSTDTQYF.

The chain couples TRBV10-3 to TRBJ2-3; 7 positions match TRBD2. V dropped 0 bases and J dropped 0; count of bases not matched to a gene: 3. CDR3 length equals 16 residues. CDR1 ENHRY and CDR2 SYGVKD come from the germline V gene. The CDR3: CAISESWRGSTDTQYF. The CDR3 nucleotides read TGTGCCATCAGTGAGTCCTGGCGGGGGAGCACAGATACGCAGTATTTT.

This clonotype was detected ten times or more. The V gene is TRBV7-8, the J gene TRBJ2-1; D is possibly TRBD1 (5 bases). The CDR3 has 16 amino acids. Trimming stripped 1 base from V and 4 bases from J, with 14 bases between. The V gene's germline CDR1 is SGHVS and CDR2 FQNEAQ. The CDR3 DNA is TGTGCCAGCAGCTTAGAGGCCGGCAAGGGGTACAATGAGCAGTTCTTC. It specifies CASSLEAGKGYNEQFF.

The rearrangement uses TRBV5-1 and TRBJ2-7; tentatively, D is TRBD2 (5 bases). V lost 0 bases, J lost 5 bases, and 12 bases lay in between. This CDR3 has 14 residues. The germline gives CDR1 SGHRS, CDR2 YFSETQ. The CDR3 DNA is TGCGCCAGCAGCTTGGTTCCGGGGTCCAACGAGCAGTACTTC. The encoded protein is CASSLVPGSNEQYF.

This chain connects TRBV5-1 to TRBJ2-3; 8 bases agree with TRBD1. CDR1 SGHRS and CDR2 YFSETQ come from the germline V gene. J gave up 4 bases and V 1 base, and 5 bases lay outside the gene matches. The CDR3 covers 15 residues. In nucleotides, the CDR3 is TGCGCCAGCAGCTTGATTCAGGGGGCATCAGATACGCAGTATTTT. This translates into CASSLIQGASDTQYF.

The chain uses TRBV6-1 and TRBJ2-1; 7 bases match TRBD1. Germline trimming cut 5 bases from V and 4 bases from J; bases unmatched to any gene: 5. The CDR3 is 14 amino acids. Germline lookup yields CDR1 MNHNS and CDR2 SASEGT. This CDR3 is CASSRGGQYNEQFF. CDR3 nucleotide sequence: TGTGCCAGCAGTCGAGGGGGACAGTACAATGAGCAGTTCTTC.

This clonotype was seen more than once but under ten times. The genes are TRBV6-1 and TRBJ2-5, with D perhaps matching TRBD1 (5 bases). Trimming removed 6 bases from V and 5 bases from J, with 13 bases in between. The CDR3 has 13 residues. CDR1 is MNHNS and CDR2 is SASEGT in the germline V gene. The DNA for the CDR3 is TGTGCCAGCAGAATCAGGGTGTACGAGACCCAGTACTTC. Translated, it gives CASRIRVYETQYF.

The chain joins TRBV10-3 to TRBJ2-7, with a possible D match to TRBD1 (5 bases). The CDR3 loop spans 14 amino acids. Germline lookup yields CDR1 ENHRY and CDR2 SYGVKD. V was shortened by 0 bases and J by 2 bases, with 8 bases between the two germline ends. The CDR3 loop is CAISESTGTYEQYV. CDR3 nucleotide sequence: TGTGCCATCAGTGAGTCTACAGGAACCTACGAGCAGTACGTC.

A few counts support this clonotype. The CDR3 DNA reads as TGTGCCAGCAGTCCCCCTCCCGGGACTAGGTTCACGCTTAAACACACAGATACGCAGTATTTT. It translates to CASSPPPGTRFTLKHTDTQYF. The rearrangement uses TRBV11-2 and TRBJ2-3, with 8 nucleotides matching TRBD2. CDR1 SGHAT and CDR2 FQNNGV come from the germline V gene. CDR3 length equals 21 residues. J lost 2 bases, V lost 6 bases, and 25 bases had no gene match.

DNA for the CDR3: TGCGCCAGCAGACATGCGACTAGCGGGGGGGGCAATGAGCAGTTCTTC. Translation: CASRHATSGGGNEQFF. This chain joins TRBV4-1 and TRBJ2-1, with 14 positions matching TRBD2. J gave up 6 bases and V 6 bases, and 7 bases lay outside the gene matches. CDR3 length: 16 residues. Germline V gene lookup returns CDR1 MGHRA and CDR2 YSYEKL.

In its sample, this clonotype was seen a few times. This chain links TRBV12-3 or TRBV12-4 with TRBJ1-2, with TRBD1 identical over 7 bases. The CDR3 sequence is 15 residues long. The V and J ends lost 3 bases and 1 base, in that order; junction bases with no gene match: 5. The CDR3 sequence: CASSFGQAVNYGYTF. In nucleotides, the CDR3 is TGTGCCAGCAGTTTTGGACAGGCGGTTAACTATGGCTACACCTTC.

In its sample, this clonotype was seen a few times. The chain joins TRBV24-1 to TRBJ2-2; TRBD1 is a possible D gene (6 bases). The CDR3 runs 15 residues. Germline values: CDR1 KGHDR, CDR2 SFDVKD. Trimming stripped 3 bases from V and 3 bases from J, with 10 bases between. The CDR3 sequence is CATSDPRGYTGELFF. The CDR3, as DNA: TGTGCCACCAGTGATCCCAGGGGCTACACCGGGGAGCTGTTTTTT.

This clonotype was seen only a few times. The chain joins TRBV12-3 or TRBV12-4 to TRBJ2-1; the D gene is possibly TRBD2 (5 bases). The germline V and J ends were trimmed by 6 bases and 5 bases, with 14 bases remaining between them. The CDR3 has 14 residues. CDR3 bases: TGTGCCAGCAGCACCACCGGGATCAACAATGAGCAGTTCTTC. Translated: CASSTTGINNEQFF.

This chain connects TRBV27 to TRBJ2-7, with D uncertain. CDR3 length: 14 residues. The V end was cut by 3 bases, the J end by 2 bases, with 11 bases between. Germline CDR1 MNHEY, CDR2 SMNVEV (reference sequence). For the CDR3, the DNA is TGTGCCAGCAGTTTGCGTCCGAGCGCCTACGAGCAGTACTTC. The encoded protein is CASSLRPSAYEQYF.

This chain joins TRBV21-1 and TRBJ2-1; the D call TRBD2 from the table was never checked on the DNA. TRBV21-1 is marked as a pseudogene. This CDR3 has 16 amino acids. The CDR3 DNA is TGTGCCAGCAGCAAAGAGCTAGCGGGTAGTCCCAATGAGCAGTTCTTC. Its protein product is CASSKELAGSPNEQFF.

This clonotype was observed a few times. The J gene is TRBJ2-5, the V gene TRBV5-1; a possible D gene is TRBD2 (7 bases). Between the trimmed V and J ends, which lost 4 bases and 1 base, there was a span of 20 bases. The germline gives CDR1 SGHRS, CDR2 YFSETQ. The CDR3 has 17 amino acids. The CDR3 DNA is TGCGCCAGCAGCCGGAGGGGGGGCGGAGGGGTCCAAGAGACCCAGTACTTC. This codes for CASSRRGGGGVQETQYF. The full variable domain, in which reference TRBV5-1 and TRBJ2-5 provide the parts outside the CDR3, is KAGVTQTPRYLIKTRGQQVTLSCSPISGHRSVSWYQQTPGQGLQFLFEYFSETQRNKGNFPGRFSGRQFSNSRSEMNVSTLELGDSALYLCASSRRGGGGVQETQYFGPGTRLLVL.

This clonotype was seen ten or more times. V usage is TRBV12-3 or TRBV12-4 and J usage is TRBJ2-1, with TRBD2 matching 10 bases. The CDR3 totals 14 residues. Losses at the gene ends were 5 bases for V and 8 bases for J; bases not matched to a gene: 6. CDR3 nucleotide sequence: TGTGCCAGCAGTCAGCGGGGGGGCTTAGATGAGCAGTTCTTC. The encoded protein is CASSQRGGLDEQFF.

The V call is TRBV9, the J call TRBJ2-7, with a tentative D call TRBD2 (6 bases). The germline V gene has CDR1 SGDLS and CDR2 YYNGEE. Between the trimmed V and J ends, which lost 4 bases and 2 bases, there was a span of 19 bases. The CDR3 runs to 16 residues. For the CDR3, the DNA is TGTGCCAGCAGCCCCAGTAGCGGTTCAAGACCCTACGAGCAGTACTTC. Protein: CASSPSSGSRPYEQYF.

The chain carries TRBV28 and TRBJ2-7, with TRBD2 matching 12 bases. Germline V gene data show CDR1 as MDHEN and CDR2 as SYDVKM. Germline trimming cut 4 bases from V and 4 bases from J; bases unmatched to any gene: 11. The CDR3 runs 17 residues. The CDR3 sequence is CASSSIGRTSGKYEQYF. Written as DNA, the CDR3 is TGTGCCAGCAGTTCTATAGGTAGGACTAGCGGGAAGTACGAGCAGTACTTC.

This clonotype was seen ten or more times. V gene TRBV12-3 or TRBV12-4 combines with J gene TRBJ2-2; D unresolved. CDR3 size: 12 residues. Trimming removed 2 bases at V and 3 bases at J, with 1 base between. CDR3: CASSLYTGELFF. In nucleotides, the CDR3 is TGTGCCAGCAGTTTATACACCGGGGAGCTGTTTTTT.